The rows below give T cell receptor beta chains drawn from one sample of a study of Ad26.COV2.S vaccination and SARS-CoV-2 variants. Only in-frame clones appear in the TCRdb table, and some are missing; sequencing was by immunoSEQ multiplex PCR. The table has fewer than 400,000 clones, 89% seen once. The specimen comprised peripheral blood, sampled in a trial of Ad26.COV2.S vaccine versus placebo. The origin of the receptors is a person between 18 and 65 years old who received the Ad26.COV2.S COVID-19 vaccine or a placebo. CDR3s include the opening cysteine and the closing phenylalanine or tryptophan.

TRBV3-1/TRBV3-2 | CASSQYPGTEAFF
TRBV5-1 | CASSQGLARNNEQFF
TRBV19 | CASTTSGGRTGELFF
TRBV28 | CASSSLDTETQYF
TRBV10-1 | CASSEVAGTTANTGELFF
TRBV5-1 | CASSPMGTDGELFF
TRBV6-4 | CASSPTSGSHNEQFF
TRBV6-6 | CASSYRHPNTEAFF
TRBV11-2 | CASSYLRADTQYF
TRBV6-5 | CASHGTGNTEAFF
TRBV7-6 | CASSLAWGVNTEAFF
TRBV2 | CASRLLAHTDTQYF
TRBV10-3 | CAISGGRETQETQYF
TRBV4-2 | CASSQDSMSGPYNEQFF
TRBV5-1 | CASSLGQGPTDTQYF
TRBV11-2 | CASSLGWSNQPQHF
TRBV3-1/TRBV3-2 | CASSPSRSGNGYTF
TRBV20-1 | CSARDLGAQHF
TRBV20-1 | CSARLKETQYF
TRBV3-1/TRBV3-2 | CASSQTGGGPQHF
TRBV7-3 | CASSYWGNTEAFF